The 3 T cell receptor beta chains presented below share a single source sample, sequenced in a study of T cells after yellow fever vaccination. TCRdb called the 5' RACE reads again in MiXCR, with one record for every CDR3 protein. This sample has hundreds of thousands of distinct CDR3 sequences; roughly 5.2% occur once, and the top ten carry roughly 3.3%. This specimen was CD4+ T cells sorted from PBMCs, taken on the day of the yellow fever booster vaccination. Every receptor here comes from a young man who received the YFV17D yellow fever vaccine.

This clonotype was found a few times. The V call is TRBV19, the J call TRBJ1-5; D not resolved. Germline V CDR1 and CDR2: LNHDA, SQIVND (reference sequence). Trimming cost V 4 bases and J 6 bases, with 10 bases left between them. The CDR3 contains 13 residues. The DNA of the CDR3 is TGTGCCAGTAGTACCAGCACCGGTCAGCCCCAGCATTTT. Protein sequence: CASSTSTGQPQHF.

This clonotype was recorded many times. The rearrangement links TRBV4-1 to TRBJ2-3; D might be TRBD1 or TRBD2, each matching 6 bases. V was clipped by 3 bases and J by 5 bases, with 12 bases between them. Germline V gives CDR1 MGHRA, CDR2 YSYEKL. The CDR3 runs 14 residues. CDR3 nucleotides: TGCGCCAGCAGCCAGGTCGGGGGCGGAGATACGCAGTATTTT. Translated, it gives CASSQVGGGDTQYF.

V is TRBV11-2 and J is TRBJ2-3, with D maybe TRBD1 (6 bases). CDR1 and CDR2 from the germline V gene are SGHAT and FQNNGV. The CDR3 is 15 residues long. Trimming removed 5 bases from V and 3 bases from J, with 15 bases in between. CDR3 sequence (DNA): TGTGCCAGCAGCCGTAACAGGGTGGGGACAGATACGCAGTATTTT. The encoded protein is CASSRNRVGTDTQYF.